Listed below are T cell receptor beta chains from one sample, sequenced in a study of identical twins. Each CDR3 protein gets one entry after TCRdb re-called the 5' RACE reads with MiXCR. Here the sample spans roughly 290,000 distinct CDR3 sequences, about 8.1% being singletons. A further study also used this sample, focusing on yellow fever vaccine responses in identical twins.

Material for sequencing was memory (CD45RO+) T cells sorted from blood. These receptors came from a woman aged 18 to 35 in good health. Both conserved end residues are part of each CDR3. D genes are given only for firm matches. The size field is filled for only some rows; it gives once, few, many or a size class.

j_gene | d_gene | abundance | v_gene | CDR3nt | CDR3aa
TRBJ2-3 | TRBD2 | few | TRBV29-1 | TGCAGCGTTGGCCTAGCGGGAGGGCCTGGGGATACGCAGTATTTT | CSVGLAGGPGDTQYF
TRBJ2-7 | TRBD1 | NA | TRBV11-2 | TGTGCCAGCAGCTCGACCGGGACAGGGAATCTTTACGAGCAGTACTTC | CASSSTGTGNLYEQYF
TRBJ1-2 | NA | NA | TRBV11-3 | TGTGCCAGCAGCTTAGTTGGCCTTACTAACTATGGCTACACCTTC | CASSLVGLTNYGYTF
TRBJ1-2 | TRBD1 | few | TRBV6-1 | TGTGCCAGCAGACGTGGACAGGGTTTGAACTATGGCTACACCTTC | CASRRGQGLNYGYTF
TRBJ1-2 | TRBD1 | few | TRBV18 | TGTGCCAGCTCACCGATCCCTGCCAGGGGGAAAGAGGGCTACACCTTC | CASSPIPARGKEGYTF
TRBJ2-2 | NA | few | TRBV11-2 | TGTGCCAGCAGCTTAGCAAAGTCGGCTGATAACACCGGGGAGCTGTTTTTT | CASSLAKSADNTGELFF
TRBJ2-7 | NA | many | TRBV5-1 | TGCGCCAGCAGCTTGTACGTGACAACGGGGTCCGAGCAGTACTTC | CASSLYVTTGSEQYF
TRBJ2-7 | NA | many | TRBV6-6 | TGTGCCAGCAGTTACTTGCCTAAACGGGAGCAGTACTTC | CASSYLPKREQYF
TRBJ1-5 | TRBD1 | NA | TRBV20-1 | TGCAGTGCTCGACAGGGGGAGCGTCAGCCCCAGCATTTT | CSARQGERQPQHF
TRBJ2-5 | NA | many | TRBV2 | TGTGCCAGCAAGGGGCGGGGGCTCCAAGAGACCCAGTACTTC | CASKGRGLQETQYF
TRBJ2-7 | TRBD2 | NA | TRBV12-3/TRBV12-4 | TGTGCCAGCAGTTTAACCGCGGGAGGACAATACGAGCAGTACTTC | CASSLTAGGQYEQYF
TRBJ1-5 | NA | many | TRBV28 | TGTGCCAGCAGTTTAAGAGGACGGGCTTCGGTGCCCCAGCATTTT | CASSLRGRASVPQHF
TRBJ2-3 | NA | few | TRBV19 | TGTGCCAGTAGTATTGTGAGGCCGGGTACGCAGTATTTT | CASSIVRPGTQYF
TRBJ1-5 | NA | many | TRBV5-1 | TGCGCCAGCAGCTTGGAGGGGGACCCTAATCAGCCCCAGCATTTT | CASSLEGDPNQPQHF
TRBJ2-2 | NA | NA | TRBV6-2/TRBV6-3 | TGTGCCAGCAGTTCGACGGAACTCGGGGAGCTGTTTTTT | CASSSTELGELFF
TRBJ1-5 | NA | NA | TRBV20-1 | TGCAGTGCTAGAGTGGGAGGCGCCAGGCAGCCCCAGCATTTT | CSARVGGARQPQHF
TRBJ2-3 | NA | few | TRBV11-2 | TGTGCCAGCAGCTTAGGGATCACAGATACGCAGTATTTT | CASSLGITDTQYF
TRBJ2-1 | NA | NA | TRBV4-1 | TGCGCCAGCAGCCAAGTGGATAGCGGCAATTACAATGAGCAGTTCTTC | CASSQVDSGNYNEQFF
TRBJ2-5 | TRBD1 | many | TRBV10-3 | TGTGCCATCAGTGAGGGGACAGGAGCCGGGGAGACCCAGTACTTC | CAISEGTGAGETQYF
TRBJ1-4 | TRBD1 | NA | TRBV29-1 | TGCAGCGTAATGACAGGGAACGGGAAACTGTTTTTT | CSVMTGNGKLFF
TRBJ1-2 | TRBD1 | NA | TRBV14 | TGTGCCAGCACCCGAACCGGGACAGGGGCTTATGGCTACACCTTC | CASTRTGTGAYGYTF
TRBJ2-4 | TRBD2 | many | TRBV12-3/TRBV12-4 | TGTGCCAGCAGTTTAGCGGGAGGGTCCGGCAAAAACATTCAGTACTTC | CASSLAGGSGKNIQYF
TRBJ2-2 | NA | many | TRBV7-2 | TGTGCCAGCAGCTTAACTGGGTCCGGGGAGCTGTTTTTT | CASSLTGSGELFF
TRBJ1-2 | NA | few | TRBV2 | TGTGCCAGCAACCAGGACACAGGCTACACCTTC | CASNQDTGYTF
TRBJ2-3 | TRBD2 | many | TRBV20-1 | TGCAGTGTACCGGGACTAGTGACAGATACGCAGTATTTT | CSVPGLVTDTQYF
TRBJ2-5 | NA | many | TRBV5-6 | TGTGCCAGCAGCTTGATGGGAGAGACCCAGTACTTC | CASSLMGETQYF
TRBJ2-3 | TRBD2 | NA | TRBV6-2/TRBV6-3 | TGTGCCAGCAGTTACGGGACTAGCGGGAGGAAAGATACGCAGTATTTT | CASSYGTSGRKDTQYF
TRBJ2-1 | NA | few | TRBV7-9 | TGTGCCAGCAGCTTGGCGTTGGTCGGAGCCAAGTACAATGAGCAGTTCTTC | CASSLALVGAKYNEQFF
TRBJ1-4 | NA | NA | TRBV5-5 | TGTGCCAGCAGCAATCAGGTGACAACTAATGAAAAACTGTTTTTT | CASSNQVTTNEKLFF
TRBJ2-5 | NA | NA | TRBV28 | TGTGCCAGCAGTTGGACCACGGGTGGGACCCAGTACTTC | CASSWTTGGTQYF
TRBJ2-5 | NA | NA | TRBV18 | TGTGCCAGCTCACCGCAGAGATCGGAGACCCAGTACTTC | CASSPQRSETQYF
TRBJ2-3 | NA | few | TRBV5-1 | TGCGCCAGCATCGGCTTGGATCCGCCGGACGGCACAGATACGCAGTATTTT | CASIGLDPPDGTDTQYF
TRBJ1-1 | NA | NA | TRBV5-1 | TGCGCCAGCAGCCGGGAGTTATCGAACACTGAAGCTTTCTTT | CASSRELSNTEAFF
TRBJ1-1 | NA | NA | TRBV25-1 | TGTGCCAGCAGTGACAGTAGCGGGGGGAACACTGAAGCTTTCTTT | CASSDSSGGNTEAFF
TRBJ2-7 | NA | NA | TRBV20-1 | TGCAGTGCTAGAACAGGGTGGGCAGCCTACGAGCAGTACTTC | CSARTGWAAYEQYF
TRBJ2-3 | TRBD2 | NA | TRBV20-1 | TGCAGTGCTAGAGGGGGACTAGCGGATCGCACAGATACGCAGTATTTT | CSARGGLADRTDTQYF
TRBJ2-5 | TRBD2 | NA | TRBV10-3 | TGTGCCGCCGGGACTAGCGGGGGTGAAGAGACCCAGTACTTC | CAAGTSGGEETQYF
TRBJ2-3 | NA | NA | TRBV7-3 | TGTGCCAGCAGCTTAATTGGAGTCCCAACAGATACGCAGTATTTT | CASSLIGVPTDTQYF